This entry describes one T cell receptor (beta chain). Its recognized antigen is unknown. There are no base qualities to consult, and no much larger clone falls within one base. The sample originates from a study of cytomegalovirus exposure and HLA in healthy donors (TCRdb year 2017). About the investigation overall: An earlier analysis of some 500 of the donors reported 276 Gb of sequence data and some 100 million unique TCR beta sequences from around 200 million T cells. An early release covering more than 500 HLA-typed donors comprised approximately 300 gigabases of sequencing data and 85 million or so unique TCR sequences. Among the approximately 400 genotyped donors, around 81% belonged to the genetic ancestry cluster associated with self-reported Caucasian donors. The study aimed to test whether signatures of past pathogen exposure could be identified by cataloging public T cell receptors. The study profiled the T cell repertoires of about 640 subjects by immunosequencing and related them to cytomegalovirus serostatus. In addition to the first cohort of approximately 650 subjects, a separate validation cohort of 100 to 150 different subjects was used. The study combined high-throughput TCR immunosequencing, statistical association of individual TCRs with disease status, and machine learning to predict cytomegalovirus infection status. In a later analysis, previously published TCR beta repertoires from 550 to 700 donors were re-analyzed and high-resolution HLA genotyping was added so that TCR occurrence patterns could be studied. In the later analysis, no new phenotypic data were used to find candidate immune exposures; instead, reliance was placed on TCR beta sequences and their occurrence across donors. An earlier analysis of a few hundred of the donors applied high-throughput TCR beta sequencing to assess whether each TCR beta V gene segment acted as functional or pseudogenic. Donor age, sex, ethnicity and CMV serostatus were compiled together with the repertoire data. A later genetic analysis took genome-wide SNP genotypes for 398 of the 666 donors and used that subset as a discovery cohort. All discovery cohort repertoires had been generated using a single sequencing platform. Class I and class II HLA loci were covered by the typing at four-digit resolution. The number of typed donors differed by locus: about 629-630 for A, B, C, DRB1 and DQB1; 522 for DQA1; over 600 for DPA1; and roughly 490 for DPB1. Because of strong linkage in the cohort, roughly five DR-DQ haplotypes were treated as single units for association and clustering. Among 300 to 500 genotyped donors of the cohort, an average of about 240,000 unique TCR beta nucleotide sequences was sequenced per donor, of which roughly 17% were non-productive. Points the paper makes about the study in general: A later analysis found that most CMV-associated TCR beta chains appeared HLA-restricted, with HLA associations seemingly driven largely by CMV exposure. When HLA alleles, especially DR and DQ, strongly co-occurred, attributing TCR associations to individual alleles was difficult. Cytomegalovirus status was reported to be diagnosed by the classifier with high specificity and sensitivity in both the original and validation cohorts. Linkage disequilibrium might explain the correlated functional status among segregating V segments, but an unknown experimental factor could not be ruled out. A further reported finding was that TCR beta sequences accurately predicted the HLA-A and HLA-B alleles for most subjects in the first cohort. Most TCR sequences were seen in very few donors, while some public TCRs were found in many individuals. A later analysis reported that several top co-occurrence clusters appeared linked to parvovirus B19, influenza, CMV and Epstein-Barr virus. A cluster of highly shared sequence variants was judged likely to represent a technical artifact of the sequencing pipeline. In a later analysis, the rate of TCR association differed among HLA loci, with DRB1 alleles having the most associated TCRs and HLA-C alleles having the fewest. A later genetic analysis associated a missense DCLRE1C variant with V-gene and J-gene trimming of TCR beta chains, and an independent cohort replicated the association. The study gave a list of 150 to 200 TCR beta chains associated with cytomegalovirus. Compared with equally common non-associated chains, HLA-associated TCR beta chains in a later analysis were more clonally expanded and had lower generation probabilities. In an earlier analysis of approximately 590 of the donors, most TCR beta V segments appeared in productive rearrangements about 90% or about 30% of the time, broadly matching IMGT annotations. The earlier analysis of about 600 of the donors excluded some 15 rarely observed V segments, including chromosome 9 orphons, because counts were too low. CMV serostatus was the only immune exposure information available for the cohort. According to a later genetic analysis, donors in an Asian-associated ancestry cluster had fewer N-insertions in productive TCRs than the roughly 670-donor mean. HLA typing was unavailable for some donors at each locus, so association tests used only the typed subset. Sequencing depth was assumed to be roughly uniform across donors in the presence/absence analyses, though that assumption may not hold. Three of the identified cytomegalovirus-associated TCR beta chains were confirmed in vitro to be specific for cytomegalovirus antigens. The authors suggested that the approach could potentially be extended to other disease states and immunological phenotypes. This cohort had only TCR beta chains sequenced, and the lack of alpha or paired-chain data limited which features could be detected. In a later analysis, 15,000 to 20,000 TCR beta sequences were associated with specific HLA alleles at a false discovery rate of 0.05.

The library was prepared using the immunoSEQ multiplex PCR assay. The multiplex PCR relied on a mix of 60 forward primers for TCR Vbeta segments and 13 reverse primers for TCR Jbeta segments. The CDR3 region of rearranged TCR beta genes was amplified from genomic DNA by a multiplex PCR assay. Amplified TCR beta libraries were sequenced as 87-base-pair reads on the Illumina HiSeq System. The study's processing was this. A later analysis counted some 80 million unique TCR beta chains across the 550 to 750 repertoires, and around 9.9 million of these chains were shared by at least two donors. A nearest-neighbor algorithm error-corrected the raw reads and collapsed the reads into unique sequences, merging closely related sequences to remove PCR and sequencing errors. To assign V, D and J gene segments, CDR3 sequences were aligned to IMGT reference sequences. For a sequence to be retained, at least a six-nucleotide match to both a V gene segment and a J gene segment was required. Rearrangements were classified as productive when the CDR3 lacked stop codons and remained in frame with V and J, and all other rearrangements were classified as non-productive. CDR3 was defined by IMGT convention, running from the second conserved V-encoded cysteine to the conserved J-encoded phenylalanine. The earlier analysis of approximately 590 of the donors excluded any sequence lacking an unambiguous match to a single V gene segment. An earlier analysis of 500 to 600 of the donors classified V segments as functional when productive rearrangements were above 56.7% and as segregating when the standard deviation between donors was above 5%. A statistical classification framework was built to diagnose cytomegalovirus status from the catalog of TCR beta chain sequences. A later analysis assigned V and J genes by comparing TCR nucleotide sequences with IMGT/GENE-DB human TR gene sequences. In a later analysis, CDR3 sequences and most-parsimonious VDJ recombination scenarios were assigned using the TCRdist pipeline. In a later analysis, each TCR beta chain was defined by its CDR3 amino acid sequence together with its V-gene family, and reads lacking a unique V-gene family were excluded. In a later analysis, fewer than 650 highly shared, low-generation-probability nucleotide sequences were removed to address suspected cross-contamination and a sequencing artifact. In a later analysis, a clonal expansion index was calculated for each public chain from normalized within-repertoire ranks of inferred template counts. In a later analysis, generation probabilities were computed using a VDJ recombination model fitted to out-of-frame rearrangements, and the results were checked against IGoR. In a later analysis, TCR-TCR, TCR-HLA and TCR-CMV co-occurrence was scored with hypergeometric tests, and a repertoire-size bias correction was applied to TCR pairs. In a later analysis, false discovery rates were estimated by permuting HLA or CMV assignments 20 times. In a later analysis, co-occurring TCRs were grouped using DBSCAN, and TCRdist sequence similarity was added for clustering within HLA-allele-positive subsets. Co-occurrence clustering excluded repertoires with fewer than 30,000 or more than 120,000 public chains, plus five with anomalous nucleotide sharing. Here the immuneACCESS table is served through TCRdb, limited to in-frame sequences with V and J called. Missing clones are a known gap in these copies; in checked studies unresolved V genes cover under half, and the rest lacks a known reason. V, J and clone size are taken as reported in that table, and D and trimming were inferred from the DNA itself. Here the sample has 140,000 or so clones; about 64% occur a single time. Clones ranked in the top ten supply almost 4.5% of the sample.

The cohort was made up of approximately 670 healthy bone marrow donors. At the time of sampling, every cohort member was nominally healthy, though immune exposures that went unrecorded were likely present. The donor tested CMV seronegative and was one of the 352 seronegative cohort members. Each donor provided a peripheral blood sample, and peripheral blood mononuclear cells were used for TCR beta sequencing. Genomic DNA extraction from the blood cell samples was performed with the Qiagen DNeasy Blood Extraction Kit. This receptor was identified in a man in his sixties in good health and CMV-seronegative. Material: PBMCs.

For the CDR3, the sequence is CASSAGTGDEQFF. The DNA is TGCGCCAGCAGCGCCGGGACAGGGGATGAGCAGTTCTTC. The chain employs TRBV5-1 and TRBJ2-1, with 10 bases in between that match TRBD1. Germline trimming: 4 bases from V, 8 bases from J; junction bases outside gene matches: 3. The CDR3 runs 13 amino acids, cysteine and phenylalanine included. Only the CDR3 DNA is retained, 39 bases long and in frame from the first base. CDR1 and CDR2, per the germline V gene, are SGHRS and YFSETQ.